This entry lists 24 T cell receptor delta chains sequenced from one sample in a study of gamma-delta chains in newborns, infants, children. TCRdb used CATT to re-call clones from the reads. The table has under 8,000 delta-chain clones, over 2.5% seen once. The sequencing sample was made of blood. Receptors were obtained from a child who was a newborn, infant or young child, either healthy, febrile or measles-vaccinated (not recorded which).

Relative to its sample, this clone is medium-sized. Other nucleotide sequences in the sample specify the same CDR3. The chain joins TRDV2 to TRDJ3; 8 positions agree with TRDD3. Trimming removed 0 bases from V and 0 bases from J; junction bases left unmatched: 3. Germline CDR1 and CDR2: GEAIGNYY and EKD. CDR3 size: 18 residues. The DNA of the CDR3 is TGTGCCTGTGACACCGGGGATACCCGCTCCTGGGACACCCGACAGATGTTTTTC. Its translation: CACDTGDTRSWDTRQMFF.

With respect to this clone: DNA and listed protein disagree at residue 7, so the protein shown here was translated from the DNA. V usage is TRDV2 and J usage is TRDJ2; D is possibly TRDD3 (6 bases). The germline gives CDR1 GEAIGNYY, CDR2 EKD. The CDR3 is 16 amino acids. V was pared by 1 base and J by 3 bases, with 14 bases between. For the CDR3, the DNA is TGTGCCTGTGACACGATGGGGGGGGTCCTGACAGCACAACTCTTCTTT. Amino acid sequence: CACDTMGGVLTAQLFF.

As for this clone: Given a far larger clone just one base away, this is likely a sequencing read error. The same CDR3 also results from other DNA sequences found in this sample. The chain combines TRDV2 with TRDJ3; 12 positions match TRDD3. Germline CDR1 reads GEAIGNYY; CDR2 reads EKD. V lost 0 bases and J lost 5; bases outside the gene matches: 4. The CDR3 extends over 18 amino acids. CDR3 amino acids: CACDTVLGDTRDTRQMFF. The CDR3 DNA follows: TGTGCCTGTGACACCGTACTGGGGGATACCCGGGACACCCGACAGATGTTTTTC.

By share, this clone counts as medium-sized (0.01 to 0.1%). The CDR3 here is CACDILGDTRSSWDTRQMFF. The CDR3 DNA reads TGTGCCTGTGACATACTGGGGGATACACGGAGCTCCTGGGACACCCGACAGATGTTTTTC. This sequence joins TRDV2 and TRDJ3, with TRDD3 identical over 12 bases. The V gene end was trimmed by 2 bases and the J gene end by 0 bases; junction bases not matched to a gene: 7. The CDR3 has 20 residues. Per the germline V gene, CDR1 is GEAIGNYY and CDR2 is EKD.

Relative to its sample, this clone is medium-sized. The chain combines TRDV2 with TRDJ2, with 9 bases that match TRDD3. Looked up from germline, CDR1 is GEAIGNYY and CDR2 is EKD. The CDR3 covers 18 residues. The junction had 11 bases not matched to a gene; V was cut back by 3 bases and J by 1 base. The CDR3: CACDHLLGDSFLTAQLFF. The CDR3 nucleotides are TGTGCCTGTGACCACTTACTGGGGGACTCCTTTTTGACAGCACAACTCTTCTTT.

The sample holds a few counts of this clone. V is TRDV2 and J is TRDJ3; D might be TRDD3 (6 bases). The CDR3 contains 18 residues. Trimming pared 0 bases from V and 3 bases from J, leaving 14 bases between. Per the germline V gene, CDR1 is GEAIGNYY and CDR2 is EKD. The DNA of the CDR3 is TGTGCCTGTGACACCCTTCAAGAGGGATACTGGGACACCCGACAGATGTTTTTC. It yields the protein CACDTLQEGYWDTRQMFF.

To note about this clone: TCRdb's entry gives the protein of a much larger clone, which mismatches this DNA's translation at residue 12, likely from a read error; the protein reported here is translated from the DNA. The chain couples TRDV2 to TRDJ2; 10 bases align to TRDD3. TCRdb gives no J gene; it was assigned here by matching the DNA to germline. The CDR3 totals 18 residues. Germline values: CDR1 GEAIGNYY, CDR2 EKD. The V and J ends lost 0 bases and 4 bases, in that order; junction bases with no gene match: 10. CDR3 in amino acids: CACDTVGGGIRETAQLFF. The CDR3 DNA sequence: TGTGCCTGTGACACCGTAGGCGGGGGGATACGCGAGACAGCACAACTCTTCTTT.

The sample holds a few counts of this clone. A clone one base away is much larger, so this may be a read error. The CDR3 coding sequence is TGTGCCTGTGACAAAGTACCGGGGGATACGTCCTGGGACACCCGACAGATGTTTTTC. Residues: CACDKVPGDTSWDTRQMFF. The V gene is TRDV2, the J gene TRDJ3; 10 bases agree with TRDD3. This CDR3 spans 19 amino acids. V lost 2 bases to trimming and J lost 1 base; unmatched junction nucleotides: 7. CDR1 GEAIGNYY and CDR2 EKD come from the germline V gene.

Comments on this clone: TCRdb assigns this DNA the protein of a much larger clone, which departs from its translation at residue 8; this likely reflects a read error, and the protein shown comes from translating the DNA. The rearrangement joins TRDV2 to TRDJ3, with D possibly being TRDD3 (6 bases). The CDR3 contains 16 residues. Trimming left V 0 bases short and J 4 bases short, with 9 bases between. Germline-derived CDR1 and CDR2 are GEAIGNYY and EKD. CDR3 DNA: TGTGCCTGTGACACCGTGGGGGTTTGGGACACCCGACAGATGTTTTTC. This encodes CACDTVGVWDTRQMFF.

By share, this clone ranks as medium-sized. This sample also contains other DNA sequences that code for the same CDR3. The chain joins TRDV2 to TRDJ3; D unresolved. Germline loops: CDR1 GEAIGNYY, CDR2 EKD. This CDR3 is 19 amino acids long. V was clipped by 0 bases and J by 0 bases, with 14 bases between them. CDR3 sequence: CACDTWEGPSSWDTRQMFF. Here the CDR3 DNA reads TGTGCCTGTGACACCTGGGAGGGACCTAGCTCCTGGGACACCCGACAGATGTTTTTC.

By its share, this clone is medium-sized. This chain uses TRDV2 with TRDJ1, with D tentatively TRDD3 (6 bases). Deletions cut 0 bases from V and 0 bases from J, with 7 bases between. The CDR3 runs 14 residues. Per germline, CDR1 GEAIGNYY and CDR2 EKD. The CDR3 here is CACDTGGNTDKLIF. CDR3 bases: TGTGCCTGTGACACCGGGGGAAACACCGATAAACTCATCTTT.

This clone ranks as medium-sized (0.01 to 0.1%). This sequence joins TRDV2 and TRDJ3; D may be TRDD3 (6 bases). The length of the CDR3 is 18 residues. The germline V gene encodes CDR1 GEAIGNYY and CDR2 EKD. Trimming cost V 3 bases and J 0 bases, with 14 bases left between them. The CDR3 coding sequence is TGTGCCTGTGACGAGGTGGGGGGCAGCTCCTGGGACACCCGACAGATGTTTTTC. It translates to CACDEVGGSSWDTRQMFF.

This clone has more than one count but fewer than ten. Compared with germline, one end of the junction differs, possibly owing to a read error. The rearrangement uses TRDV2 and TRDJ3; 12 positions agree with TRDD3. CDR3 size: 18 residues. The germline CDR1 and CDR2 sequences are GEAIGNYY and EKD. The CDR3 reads CACDVLGDTSWDTRRMFF. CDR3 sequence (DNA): TGTGCCTGTGACGTACTGGGGGATACCTCCTGGGACACCCGACGGATGTTTTTC.

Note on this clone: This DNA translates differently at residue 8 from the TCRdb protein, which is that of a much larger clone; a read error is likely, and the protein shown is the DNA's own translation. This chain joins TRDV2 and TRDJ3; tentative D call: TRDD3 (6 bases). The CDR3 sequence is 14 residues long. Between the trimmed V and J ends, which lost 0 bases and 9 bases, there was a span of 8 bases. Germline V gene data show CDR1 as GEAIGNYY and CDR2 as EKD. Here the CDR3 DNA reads TGTGCCTGTGACACCGTGGGGGCCACCCGACAGATGTTTTTC. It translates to CACDTVGATRQMFF.

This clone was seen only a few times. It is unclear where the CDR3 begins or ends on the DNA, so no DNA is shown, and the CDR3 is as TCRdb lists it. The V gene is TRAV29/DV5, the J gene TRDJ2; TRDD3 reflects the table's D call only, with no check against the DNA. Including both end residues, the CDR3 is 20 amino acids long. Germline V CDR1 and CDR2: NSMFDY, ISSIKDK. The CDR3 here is CSVLLCSKPRVGDLTAQLFF.

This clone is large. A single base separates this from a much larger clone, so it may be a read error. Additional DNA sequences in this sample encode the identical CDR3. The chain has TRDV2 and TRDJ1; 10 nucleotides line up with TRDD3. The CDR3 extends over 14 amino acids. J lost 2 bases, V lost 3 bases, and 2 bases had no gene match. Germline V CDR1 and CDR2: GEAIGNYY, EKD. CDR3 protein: CACDLLGDTDKLIF. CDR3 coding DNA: TGTGCCTGTGACTTACTGGGGGATACCGATAAACTCATCTTT.

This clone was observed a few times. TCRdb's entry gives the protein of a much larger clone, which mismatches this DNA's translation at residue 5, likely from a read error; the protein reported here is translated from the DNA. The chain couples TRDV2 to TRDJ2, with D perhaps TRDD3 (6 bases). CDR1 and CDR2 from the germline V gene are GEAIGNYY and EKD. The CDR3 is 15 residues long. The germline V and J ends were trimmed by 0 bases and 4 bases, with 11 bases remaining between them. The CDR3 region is CACDTWGASTAQLFF. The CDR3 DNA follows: TGTGCCTGTGACACCTGGGGGGCATCGACAGCACAACTCTTCTTT.

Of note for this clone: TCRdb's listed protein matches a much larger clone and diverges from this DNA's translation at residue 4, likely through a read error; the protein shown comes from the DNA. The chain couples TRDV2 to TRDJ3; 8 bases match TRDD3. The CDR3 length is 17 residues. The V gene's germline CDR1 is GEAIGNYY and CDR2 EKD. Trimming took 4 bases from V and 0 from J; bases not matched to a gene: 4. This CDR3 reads CACETWGSSWDTRQMFF. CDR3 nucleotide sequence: TGTGCCTGTGAAACCTGGGGGAGCTCCTGGGACACCCGACAGATGTTTTTC.

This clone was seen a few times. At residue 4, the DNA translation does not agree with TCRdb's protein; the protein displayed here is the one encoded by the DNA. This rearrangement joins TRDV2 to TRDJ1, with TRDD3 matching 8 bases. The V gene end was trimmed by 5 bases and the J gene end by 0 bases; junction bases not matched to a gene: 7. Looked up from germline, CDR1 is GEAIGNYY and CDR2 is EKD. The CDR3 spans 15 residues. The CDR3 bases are TGTGCCTGTGGCCCATTACTGGGGGACACCGATAAACTCATCTTT. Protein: CACGPLLGDTDKLIF.

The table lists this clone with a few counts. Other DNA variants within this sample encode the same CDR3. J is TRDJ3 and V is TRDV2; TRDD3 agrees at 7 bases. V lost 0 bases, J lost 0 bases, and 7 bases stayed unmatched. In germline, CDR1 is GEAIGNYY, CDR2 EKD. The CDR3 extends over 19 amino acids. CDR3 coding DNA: TGTGCCTGTGACACCGCTGGGGGGCACAGCTCCTGGGACACCCGACAGATGTTTTTC. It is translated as CACDTAGGHSSWDTRQMFF.

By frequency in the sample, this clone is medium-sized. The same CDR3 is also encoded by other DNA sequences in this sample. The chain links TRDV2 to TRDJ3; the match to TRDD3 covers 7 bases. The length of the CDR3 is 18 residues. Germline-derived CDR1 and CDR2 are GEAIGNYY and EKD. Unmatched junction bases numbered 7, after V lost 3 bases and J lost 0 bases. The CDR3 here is CACDVLGINSWDTRQMFF. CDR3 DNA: TGTGCCTGTGACGTACTGGGGATAAACTCCTGGGACACCCGACAGATGTTTTTC.

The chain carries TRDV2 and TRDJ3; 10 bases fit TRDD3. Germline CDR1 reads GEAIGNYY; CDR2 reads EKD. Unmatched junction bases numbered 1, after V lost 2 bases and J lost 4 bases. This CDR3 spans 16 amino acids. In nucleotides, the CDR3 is TGTGCCTGTGACATACTGGGGGATTGGGACACCCGACAGATGTTTTTC. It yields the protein CACDILGDWDTRQMFF.

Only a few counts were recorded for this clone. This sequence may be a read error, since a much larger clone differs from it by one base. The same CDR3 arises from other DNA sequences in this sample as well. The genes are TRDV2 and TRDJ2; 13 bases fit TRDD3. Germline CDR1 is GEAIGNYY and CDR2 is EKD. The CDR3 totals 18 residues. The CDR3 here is CACDTVVLGDTKTAQLFF. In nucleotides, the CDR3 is TGTGCCTGTGACACCGTTGTACTGGGGGATACGAAAACAGCGCAACTCTTCTTT.

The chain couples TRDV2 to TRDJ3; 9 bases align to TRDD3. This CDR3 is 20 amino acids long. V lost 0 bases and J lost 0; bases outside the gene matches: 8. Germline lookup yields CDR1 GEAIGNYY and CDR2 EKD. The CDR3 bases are TGTGCCTGTGACACCTTGAGTACTGGGGGAGTCTCCTGGGACACCCGACAGATGTTTTTC. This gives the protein CACDTLSTGGVSWDTRQMFF.